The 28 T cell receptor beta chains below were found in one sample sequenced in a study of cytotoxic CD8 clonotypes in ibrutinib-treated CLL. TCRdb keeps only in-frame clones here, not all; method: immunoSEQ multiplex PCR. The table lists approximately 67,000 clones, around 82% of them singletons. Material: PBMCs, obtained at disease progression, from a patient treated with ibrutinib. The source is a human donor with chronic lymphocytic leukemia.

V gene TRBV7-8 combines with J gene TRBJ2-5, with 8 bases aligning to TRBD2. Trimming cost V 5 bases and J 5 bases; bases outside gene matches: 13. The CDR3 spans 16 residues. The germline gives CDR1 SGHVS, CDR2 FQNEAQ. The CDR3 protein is CASSRGVAGGYETQYF. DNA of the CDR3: TGTGCCAGCAGCCGTGGGGTGGCGGGGGGATATGAGACCCAGTACTTC.

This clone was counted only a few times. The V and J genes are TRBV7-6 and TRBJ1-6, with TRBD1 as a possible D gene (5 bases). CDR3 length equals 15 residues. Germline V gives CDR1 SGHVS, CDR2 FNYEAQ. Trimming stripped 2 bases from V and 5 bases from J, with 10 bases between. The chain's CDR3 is CASSLNAGNNSPLHF. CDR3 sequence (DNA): TGTGCCAGCAGCTTAAACGCAGGGAATAATTCACCCCTCCACTTT.

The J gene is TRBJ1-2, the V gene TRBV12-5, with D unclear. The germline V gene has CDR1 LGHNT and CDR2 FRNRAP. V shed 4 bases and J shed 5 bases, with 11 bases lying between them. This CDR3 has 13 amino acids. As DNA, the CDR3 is TGTGCTAGTGGTTACACCCCCTTTTATGGCTACACCTTC. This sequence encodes CASGYTPFYGYTF.

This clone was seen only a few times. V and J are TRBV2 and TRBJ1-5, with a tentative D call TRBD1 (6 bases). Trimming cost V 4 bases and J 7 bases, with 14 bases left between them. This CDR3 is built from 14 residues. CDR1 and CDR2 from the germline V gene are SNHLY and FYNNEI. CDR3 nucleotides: TGTGCCAGCAGTGTCGGTCAGGGGATCCAGCCCCAGCATTTT. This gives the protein CASSVGQGIQPQHF. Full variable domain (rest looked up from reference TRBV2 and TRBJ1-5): EPEVTQTPSHQVTQMGQEVILRCVPISNHLYFYWYRQILGQKVEFLVSFYNNEISEKSEIFDDQFSVERPDGSNFTLKIRSTKLEDSAMYFCASSVGQGIQPQHFGDGTRLSIL.

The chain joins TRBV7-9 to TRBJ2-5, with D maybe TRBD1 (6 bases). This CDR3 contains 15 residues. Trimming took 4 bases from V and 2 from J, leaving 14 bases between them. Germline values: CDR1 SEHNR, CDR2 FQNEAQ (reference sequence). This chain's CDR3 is CASSSWTDPQETQYF. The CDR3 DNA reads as TGTGCCAGCAGCTCGTGGACAGATCCACAAGAGACCCAGTACTTC. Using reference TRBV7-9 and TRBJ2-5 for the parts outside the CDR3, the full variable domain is DTGVSQNPRHKITKRGQNVTFRCDPISEHNRLYWYRQTLGQGPEFLTYFQNEAQLEKSRLLSDRFSAERPKGSFSTLEIQRTEQGDSAMYLCASSSWTDPQETQYFGPGTRLLVL.

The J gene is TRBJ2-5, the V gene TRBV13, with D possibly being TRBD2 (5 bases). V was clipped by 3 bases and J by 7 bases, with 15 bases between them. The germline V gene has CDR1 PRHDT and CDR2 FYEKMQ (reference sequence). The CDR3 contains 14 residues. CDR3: CASSFSWRRGTQYF. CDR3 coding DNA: TGTGCCAGCAGCTTTTCGTGGCGTCGGGGGACCCAGTACTTC.

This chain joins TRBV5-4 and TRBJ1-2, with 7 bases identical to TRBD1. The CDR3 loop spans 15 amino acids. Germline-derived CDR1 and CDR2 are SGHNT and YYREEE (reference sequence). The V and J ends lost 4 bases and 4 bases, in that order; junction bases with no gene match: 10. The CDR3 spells CASSLYRTGLYGYTF. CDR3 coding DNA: TGTGCCAGCAGCCTCTACCGGACAGGCCTCTATGGCTACACCTTC. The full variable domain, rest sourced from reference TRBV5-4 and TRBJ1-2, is ETGVTQSPTHLIKTRGQQVTLRCSSQSGHNTVSWYQQALGQGPQFIFQYYREEENGRGNFPPRFSGLQFPNYSSELNVNALELDDSALYLCASSLYRTGLYGYTFGSGTRLTVV.

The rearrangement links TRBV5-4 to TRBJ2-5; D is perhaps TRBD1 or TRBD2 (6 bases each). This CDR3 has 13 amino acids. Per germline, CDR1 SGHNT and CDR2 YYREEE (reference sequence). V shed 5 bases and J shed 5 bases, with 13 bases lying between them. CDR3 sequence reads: CASRVGGGETQYF. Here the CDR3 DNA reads TGTGCCAGCAGAGTGGGGGGCGGGGAGACCCAGTACTTC.

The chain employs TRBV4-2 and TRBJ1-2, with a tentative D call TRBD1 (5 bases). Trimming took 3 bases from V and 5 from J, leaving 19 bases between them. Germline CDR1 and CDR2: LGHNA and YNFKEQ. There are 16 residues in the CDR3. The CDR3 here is CASSQDFGRKGYGYTF. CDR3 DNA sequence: TGTGCCAGCAGCCAGGACTTCGGCAGAAAGGGGTATGGCTACACCTTC.

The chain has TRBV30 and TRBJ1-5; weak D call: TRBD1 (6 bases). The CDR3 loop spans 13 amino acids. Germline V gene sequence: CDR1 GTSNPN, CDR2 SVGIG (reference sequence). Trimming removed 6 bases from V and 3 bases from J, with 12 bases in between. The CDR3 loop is CACRGQFNQPQHF. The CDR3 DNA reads TGTGCCTGTCGTGGACAGTTCAATCAGCCCCAGCATTTT.

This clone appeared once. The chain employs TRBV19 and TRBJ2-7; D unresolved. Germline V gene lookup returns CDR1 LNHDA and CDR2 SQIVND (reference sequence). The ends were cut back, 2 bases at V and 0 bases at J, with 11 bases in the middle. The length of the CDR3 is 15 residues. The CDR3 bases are TGTGCCAGTAGTATAACCGGCTCGCGCTCCTACGAGCAGTACTTC. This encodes CASSITGSRSYEQYF.

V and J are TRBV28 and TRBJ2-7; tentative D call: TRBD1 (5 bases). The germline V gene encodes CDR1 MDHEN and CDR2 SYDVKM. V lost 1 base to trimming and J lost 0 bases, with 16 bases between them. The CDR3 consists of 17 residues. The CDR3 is CASSLSLQVRSSYEQYF. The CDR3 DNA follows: TGTGCCAGCAGTTTATCTCTACAGGTACGAAGCTCCTACGAGCAGTACTTC.

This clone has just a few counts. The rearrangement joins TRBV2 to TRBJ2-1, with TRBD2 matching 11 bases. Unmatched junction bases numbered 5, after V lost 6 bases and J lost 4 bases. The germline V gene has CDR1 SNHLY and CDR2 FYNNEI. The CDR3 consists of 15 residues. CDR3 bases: TGTGCCAGCAGGATACTAGCGGGAGCTTACAATGAGCAGTTCTTC. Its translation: CASRILAGAYNEQFF.

The CDR3 protein is CASSYPAQGFYEQYF. Here the CDR3 DNA reads TGTGCCAGCAGTTACCCCGCGCAGGGGTTCTACGAGCAGTACTTC. J is TRBJ2-7 and V is TRBV6-6; the D gene is possibly TRBD1 (6 bases). Trimming left V 2 bases short and J 3 bases short, with 14 bases between. The germline gives CDR1 MNHNY, CDR2 SVGAGI (reference sequence). This CDR3 has 15 amino acids.

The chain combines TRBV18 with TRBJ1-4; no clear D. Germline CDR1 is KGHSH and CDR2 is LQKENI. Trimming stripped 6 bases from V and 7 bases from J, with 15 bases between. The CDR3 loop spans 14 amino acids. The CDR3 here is CASSPTNGGEKLFF. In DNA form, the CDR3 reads TGTGCCAGCTCGCCTACGAACGGTGGTGAAAAACTGTTTTTT. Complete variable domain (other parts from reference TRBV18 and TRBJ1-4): NAGVMQNPRHLVRRRGQEARLRCSPMKGHSHVYWYRQLPEEGLKFMVYLQKENIIDESGMPKERFSAEFPKEGPSILRIQQVVRGDSAAYFCASSPTNGGEKLFFGSGTQLSVL.

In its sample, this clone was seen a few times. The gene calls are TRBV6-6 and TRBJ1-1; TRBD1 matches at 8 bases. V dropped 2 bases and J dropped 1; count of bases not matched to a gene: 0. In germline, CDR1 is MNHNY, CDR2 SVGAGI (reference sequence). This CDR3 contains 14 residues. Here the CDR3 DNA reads TGTGCCAGCAGTTACGGACAGGGGAACACTGAAGCTTTCTTT. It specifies CASSYGQGNTEAFF.

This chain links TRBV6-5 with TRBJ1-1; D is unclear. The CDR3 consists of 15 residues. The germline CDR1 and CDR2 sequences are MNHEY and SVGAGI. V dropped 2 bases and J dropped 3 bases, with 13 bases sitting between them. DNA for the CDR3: TGTGCCAGCAGTTACCCCGGCGGGAAGGACACTGAAGCTTTCTTT. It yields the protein CASSYPGGKDTEAFF.

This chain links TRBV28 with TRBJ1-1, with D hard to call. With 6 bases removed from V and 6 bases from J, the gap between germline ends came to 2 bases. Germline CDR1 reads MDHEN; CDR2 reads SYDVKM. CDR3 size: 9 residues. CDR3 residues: CASSPEAFF. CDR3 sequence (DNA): TGTGCCAGCAGCCCTGAAGCTTTCTTT.

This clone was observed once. This CDR3 reads CASSPRSSGRAQYEQYF. The CDR3 DNA reads as TGTGCCAGCAGCCCGCGTAGTAGCGGGAGGGCCCAATACGAGCAGTACTTC. The chain joins TRBV11-2 to TRBJ2-7, with TRBD2 matching 11 bases. The CDR3 sequence is 17 residues long. The V and J ends lost 5 bases and 4 bases, in that order; junction bases with no gene match: 13. Germline lookup yields CDR1 SGHAT and CDR2 FQNNGV.

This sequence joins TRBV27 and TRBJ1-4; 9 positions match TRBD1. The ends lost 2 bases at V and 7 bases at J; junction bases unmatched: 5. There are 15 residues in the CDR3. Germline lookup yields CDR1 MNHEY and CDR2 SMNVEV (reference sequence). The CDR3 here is CASSLRGTGFEKLFF. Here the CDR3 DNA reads TGTGCCAGCAGTTTACGAGGGACAGGGTTTGAAAAACTGTTTTTT.

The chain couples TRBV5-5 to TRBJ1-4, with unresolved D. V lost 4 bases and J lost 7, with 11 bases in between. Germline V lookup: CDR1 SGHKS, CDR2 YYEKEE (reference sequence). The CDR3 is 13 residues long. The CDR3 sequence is CASSPGAVEKLFF. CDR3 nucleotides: TGTGCCAGCAGCCCAGGAGCGGTTGAAAAACTGTTTTTT.

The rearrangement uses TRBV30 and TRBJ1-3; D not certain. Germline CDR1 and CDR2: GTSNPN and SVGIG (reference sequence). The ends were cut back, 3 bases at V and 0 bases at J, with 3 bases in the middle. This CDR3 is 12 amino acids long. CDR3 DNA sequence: TGTGCCTGGAGCCCCTCTGGAAACACCATATATTTT. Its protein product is CAWSPSGNTIYF.

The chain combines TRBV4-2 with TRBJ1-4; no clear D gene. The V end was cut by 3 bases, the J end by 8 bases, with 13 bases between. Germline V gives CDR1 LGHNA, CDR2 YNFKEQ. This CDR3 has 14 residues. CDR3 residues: CASSHLGLGEKLFF. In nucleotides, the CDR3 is TGTGCCAGCAGCCATCTAGGGTTGGGGGAAAAACTGTTTTTT.

CDR3 sequence: CASSYTRTGIGELFF. In DNA form, the CDR3 reads TGTGCCAGCAGTTACACCCGGACAGGGATCGGGGAGCTGTTTTTT. This chain joins TRBV6-5 and TRBJ2-2; 8 bases match TRBD1. V lost 2 bases, J lost 7 bases, and 6 bases stayed unmatched. Germline V gene data show CDR1 as MNHEY and CDR2 as SVGAGI. The CDR3 sequence is 15 residues long.

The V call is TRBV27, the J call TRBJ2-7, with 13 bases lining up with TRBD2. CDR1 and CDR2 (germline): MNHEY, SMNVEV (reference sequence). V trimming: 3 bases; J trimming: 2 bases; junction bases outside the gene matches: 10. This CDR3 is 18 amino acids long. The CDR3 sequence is CASSLMTSGGPHTYEQYF. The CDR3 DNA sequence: TGTGCCAGCAGTTTGATGACTAGCGGGGGGCCCCACACCTACGAGCAGTACTTC.

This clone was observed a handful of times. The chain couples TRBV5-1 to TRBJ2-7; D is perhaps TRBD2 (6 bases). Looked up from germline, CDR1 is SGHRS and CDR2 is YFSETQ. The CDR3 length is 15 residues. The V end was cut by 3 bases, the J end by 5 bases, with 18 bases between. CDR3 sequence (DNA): TGCGCCAGCAGCTCTACGGCGGGACCCATAGACGAGCAGTACTTC. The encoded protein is CASSSTAGPIDEQYF.

CDR3 protein: CASVGQGSTEAFF. The CDR3 DNA reads as TGTGCCAGCGTGGGACAGGGCTCCACTGAAGCTTTCTTT. The rearrangement uses TRBV7-3 and TRBJ1-1, with 9 bases that match TRBD1. CDR3 length: 13 amino acids. The V gene end was trimmed by 8 bases and the J gene end by 4 bases; junction bases not matched to a gene: 5. CDR1 and CDR2 (germline): SGHTA, FQGTGA.

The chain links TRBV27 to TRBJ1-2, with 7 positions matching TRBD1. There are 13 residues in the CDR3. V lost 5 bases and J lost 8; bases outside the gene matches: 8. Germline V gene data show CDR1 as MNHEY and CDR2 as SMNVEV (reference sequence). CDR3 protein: CASSPNRGTGYTF. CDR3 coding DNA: TGTGCCAGCAGTCCAAACAGGGGCACGGGCTACACCTTC.